This T cell receptor beta chain stems from a study of cytomegalovirus exposure and HLA in healthy donors. Overall study results and limits: The only immune exposure information that was available was CMV serostatus.

Regarding this clone: What it binds is not known.

Everyone who donated was a healthy bone marrow donor. 13 Jbeta primers and 60 Vbeta primers were used for the PCR. Sequencing used immunoSEQ multiplex PCR; TCRdb keeps in-frame clones, though not all of them. Among 95,000 to 100,000 clones listed, 75% to 90% were seen once. Germline V lookup: CDR1 KGHSH, CDR2 LQKENI. V lost 5 bases to trimming and J lost 6 bases, with 17 bases between them. CDR3 length: 14 residues. The TCR sequence derives from a man in his thirties or forties in good health and CMV-seronegative. The specimen sequenced was PBMCs. The V gene is TRBV18, the J gene TRBJ2-7, with D uncertain. CDR3 coding DNA: TGTGCCAGCTCATCCTTCGATTCTACTGGCGAGCAGTACTTC. Encoded protein: CASSSFDSTGEQYF.